One sample yielded the 5 T cell receptor beta chains listed below, sequenced in a study of identical twins. One entry per CDR3 protein results from TCRdb running MiXCR on the 5' RACE reads. The table includes fewer than 350,000 distinct CDR3 sequences, under 9.5% detected once. This sample was also put to use in a study of yellow fever vaccine responses in identical twins.

The sample consisted of memory (CD45RO+) T cells sorted from blood. These receptors were collected from a woman between 18 and 29 years old in good health.

The chain has TRBV6-1 and TRBJ2-7, with 8 nucleotides matching TRBD1. The V segment lost 2 bases and the J segment 12 bases; nucleotides outside the gene matches: 15. This CDR3 has 15 residues. From germline, CDR1 is MNHNS and CDR2 SASEGT. CDR3 protein: CASSEFGVRQGKSYV. DNA for the CDR3: TGTGCCAGCAGTGAATTTGGAGTGAGACAGGGGAAGTCGTACGTC.

The CDR3 spells CASSQEPQRRGYTF. The CDR3 region has the DNA TGTGCCAGCAGCCAAGAACCACAGCGGCGGGGCTACACCTTC. This chain connects TRBV3-1 to TRBJ1-2; D gene unclear. Germline-derived CDR1 and CDR2 are LGHDT and YNNKEL (reference sequence). Trimming stripped 0 bases from V and 8 bases from J, with 13 bases between. The CDR3 runs 14 residues.

In its sample, this clonotype was seen a few times. This chain joins TRBV3-1 and TRBJ1-1; D ambiguous. Per germline, CDR1 LGHDT and CDR2 YNNKEL (reference sequence). The CDR3 loop spans 14 amino acids. V was pared by 4 bases and J by 4 bases, with 13 bases between. Here the CDR3 reads CASSRVGKGTEAFF. The CDR3 DNA reads TGTGCCAGCAGCCGGGTAGGGAAAGGCACTGAAGCTTTCTTT.

The chain joins TRBV6-2 or TRBV6-3 to TRBJ2-7; 9 nucleotides align to TRBD2. CDR3 size: 16 residues. Germline-derived CDR1 and CDR2 are MNHEY and SVGEGT. Trimming cost V 2 bases and J 0 bases; bases outside gene matches: 5. The CDR3 coding sequence is TGTGCCAGCAGTTACAAAAGGACTAGCGCCTCCTACGAGCAGTACTTC. Translation: CASSYKRTSASYEQYF.

The gene calls are TRBV28 and TRBJ2-1; 7 nucleotides align to TRBD1. Germline CDR1 is MDHEN and CDR2 is SYDVKM. Trimming at V came to 8 bases and at J to 6 bases, leaving 10 bases not matched to a gene. The CDR3 covers 14 residues. The CDR3 loop reads CASGGQRAFNEQFF. In DNA, the CDR3 is TGTGCCAGCGGGGGACAGCGCGCCTTCAATGAGCAGTTCTTC.